This TCR beta chain was captured in a study of T cells after yellow fever vaccination. General study findings and limits: A large majority of primary-vaccination clones showed up again after the booster (approximately 95% CD4, almost 90% CD8).

V gave up 0 bases and J gave up 10 bases; unmatched junction bases: 6. The CDR3 loop spans 15 amino acids. Comments on this clonotype: As yet, its antigen is unknown.

A universal primer site and UMIs were added as TCR cDNA was made by 5'RACE template switching. MiXCR, run by TCRdb on the 5' RACE reads, gives a single entry per CDR3 protein. This sample has under 300,000 distinct CDR3 sequences, with about an eighth found just once. The source of this sequence is a man aged 25-40 years who received the YFV17D yellow fever vaccine. This sample comprised CD4+ T cells sorted from PBMCs, obtained 45 days after the yellow fever booster vaccination. The chain has TRBV12-3 or TRBV12-4 and TRBJ2-3; 11 bases agree with TRBD1. Here the CDR3 reads CASSLAAGQGGSQYF. DNA for the CDR3: TGTGCCAGCAGTTTAGCCGCGGGACAGGGGGGATCGCAGTATTTT.